What follows are 20 T cell receptor beta chains derived from one specimen sequenced in a study of human T cells and chemical hapten exposure. TCRdb re-called the 5' RACE reads through MiXCR, storing one row per CDR3 protein. The repertoire consists of 100,000 to 120,000 distinct CDR3 sequences, with 15% to 20% occurring once and the leading ten covering 2.5% to 3.5%. The authors' total RNA extraction used unfractionated whole blood. These receptors all stem from a human donor in good health.

This clonotype has more than one count but fewer than ten. V is TRBV28 and J is TRBJ2-7; D possibly corresponds to TRBD2 (5 bases). The germline CDR1 and CDR2 sequences are MDHEN and SYDVKM. Deletions cut 7 bases from V and 3 bases from J, with 16 bases between. The CDR3 contains 14 residues. The CDR3 nucleotides are TGTGCCAGCAAACAGCGAATTGGACTCTACGAGCAGTACTTC. The encoded protein is CASKQRIGLYEQYF.

This clonotype has ten or more counts. The V call is TRBV3-1, the J call TRBJ1-1; a weak D match, TRBD1 (6 bases). Germline V gene lookup returns CDR1 LGHDT and CDR2 YNNKEL (reference sequence). The CDR3 consists of 15 residues. V was clipped by 4 bases and J by 1 base, with 13 bases between them. CDR3 sequence reads: CASSPQAGANTEAFF. The CDR3, as DNA: TGTGCCAGCAGCCCCCAGGCAGGGGCGAACACTGAAGCTTTCTTT.

V usage is TRBV23-1 and J usage is TRBJ2-3, with TRBD2 matching 10 bases. TRBV23-1 is classed as an ORF, of uncertain function. V gave up 4 bases and J gave up 4 bases; unmatched junction bases: 17. The CDR3 has 19 residues. The DNA of the CDR3 is TGCGCCAGCAGTCCGAATTGGGAGGCTAGCGGGAGAGCTGCAGATACGCAGTATTTT. This encodes CASSPNWEASGRAADTQYF.

This clonotype was detected a few times. V is TRBV28 and J is TRBJ1-4, with a tentative D call TRBD1 (6 bases). V lost 6 bases to trimming and J lost 2 bases, with 13 bases between them. The CDR3 consists of 15 residues. Germline CDR1 reads MDHEN; CDR2 reads SYDVKM. The CDR3 nucleotides read TGTGCCAGCAGAGTACAGGGCGGGACTAATGAAAAACTGTTTTTT. This translates into CASRVQGGTNEKLFF.

Notes on this clonotype: Germline and junction disagree at one end, which may indicate a read error. This chain links TRBV12-3 or TRBV12-4 with TRBJ2-5, with 9 positions matching TRBD2. The CDR3 spans 13 residues. This CDR3 is CASSLAGTETQYF. The DNA of the CDR3 is TGTGCCAGCAGTCTAGCGGGAACGGAGACCCAGTACTTC.

This clonotype was seen more than once but under ten times. V usage is TRBV25-1 and J usage is TRBJ1-6; 7 bases agree with TRBD1. J was trimmed by 6 bases and V by 6 bases; bases with no gene match: 5. This CDR3 has 14 amino acids. The germline V gene has CDR1 MGHDK and CDR2 SYGVNS. Written as DNA, the CDR3 is TGTGCCAGCAGAGCGGGGACAGCTAATTCACCCCTCCACTTT. It translates to CASRAGTANSPLHF.

V usage is TRBV11-2 and J usage is TRBJ1-1; perhaps TRBD1 as D (5 bases). The V end lost 4 bases, the J end lost 2 bases, and 11 bases lay between the germline ends. CDR3 length: 14 residues. Per germline, CDR1 SGHAT and CDR2 FQNNGV. In nucleotides, the CDR3 is TGTGCCAGCAGCTCCAGGGTCGGAAACACTGAAGCTTTCTTT. Its protein product is CASSSRVGNTEAFF.

The chain employs TRBV5-5 and TRBJ2-1, with D unclear. This CDR3 has 16 amino acids. With 0 bases removed from V and 4 bases from J, the gap between germline ends came to 14 bases. Germline CDR1 reads SGHKS; CDR2 reads YYEKEE (reference sequence). CDR3 sequence reads: CASSLGAGTIYNEQFF. The CDR3 DNA follows: TGTGCCAGCAGCTTGGGGGCCGGCACTATTTACAATGAGCAGTTCTTC.

This clonotype came up a few times. The CDR3 region has the DNA TGTGCCAGCAGCCCCCTGACATCGGGAGGTGGCTACACCTTC. As protein: CASSPLTSGGGYTF. The chain is built from TRBV7-8 and TRBJ1-2; no firm D call. V was trimmed by 5 bases and J by 7 bases, leaving 17 bases between them. This CDR3 is 14 amino acids long. The germline V gene has CDR1 SGHVS and CDR2 FQNEAQ.

The V and J genes are TRBV11-2 and TRBJ2-2; maybe TRBD1 (6 bases). CDR1 is SGHAT, CDR2 FQNNGV, per germline. The ends were cut back, 5 bases at V and 3 bases at J, with 13 bases in the middle. This CDR3 is 15 amino acids long. CDR3 protein: CASSPVQGYTGELFF. DNA of the CDR3: TGTGCCAGCAGCCCCGTCCAGGGGTACACCGGGGAGCTGTTTTTT.

The genes are TRBV20-1 and TRBJ1-6, with 8 bases fitting TRBD1. CDR1 DFQATT and CDR2 SNEGSKA come from the germline V gene (reference sequence). With V trimmed by 3 bases and J by 6 bases, 13 bases remained unmatched. The CDR3 totals 17 residues. The CDR3 DNA reads TGCAGTGCTAGTTCTATATCCGCGGACAGGGCTAATTCACCCCTCCACTTT. This translates into CSASSISADRANSPLHF.

The chain combines TRBV5-6 with TRBJ2-1; perhaps TRBD1 as D (5 bases). The germline V gene has CDR1 SGHDT and CDR2 YYEEEE. Trimming removed 3 bases from V and 9 bases from J, with 19 bases in between. The CDR3 extends over 15 amino acids. The CDR3 is CASSSSRPPGIEQFF. The CDR3, as DNA: TGTGCCAGCAGCTCCTCCCGCCCCCCAGGGATTGAGCAGTTCTTC. Full variable domain (remainder filled in from reference TRBV5-6 and TRBJ2-1): DAGVTQSPTHLIKTRGQQVTLRCSPKSGHDTVSWYQQALGQGPQFIFQYYEEEERQRGNFPDRFSGHQFPNYSSELNVNALLLGDSALYLCASSSSRPPGIEQFFGPGTRLTVL.

There are a few counts of this clonotype. V is TRBV2 and J is TRBJ1-5, with 9 bases aligning to TRBD1. The CDR3 has 13 residues. V shed 6 bases and J 6 bases; nucleotides not matched to a gene: 3. Germline V CDR1 and CDR2: SNHLY, FYNNEI. CDR3 residues: CASSTGGGQPQHF. Written as DNA, the CDR3 is TGTGCCAGCAGCACAGGGGGCGGTCAGCCCCAGCATTTT. Using reference TRBV2 and TRBJ1-5 for the parts outside the CDR3, the full variable domain is EPEVTQTPSHQVTQMGQEVILRCVPISNHLYFYWYRQILGQKVEFLVSFYNNEISEKSEIFDDQFSVERPDGSNFTLKIRSTKLEDSAMYFCASSTGGGQPQHFGDGTRLSIL.

This clonotype was counted a few times. The chain combines TRBV19 with TRBJ1-5; D gene unclear. Germline assignment: CDR1 LNHDA and CDR2 SQIVND (reference sequence). This CDR3 is 13 amino acids long. V was clipped by 1 base and J by 4 bases, with 5 bases between them. CDR3 protein: CASSIGANQPQHF. In DNA, the CDR3 is TGTGCCAGTAGTATAGGGGCAAATCAGCCCCAGCATTTT.

The rearrangement joins TRBV7-2 to TRBJ2-1, with D possibly matching TRBD2 (5 bases). The CDR3 is made up of 14 amino acids. Per the germline V gene, CDR1 is SGHTA and CDR2 is FQGNSA. V lost 3 bases and J lost 6, with 12 bases in between. CDR3 in DNA: TGTGCCAGCAGCTTGGCTAGCTTGGGCAATGAGCAGTTCTTC. It specifies CASSLASLGNEQFF.

The chain carries TRBV20-1 and TRBJ2-3, with TRBD2 as a possible D gene (6 bases). Between the trimmed V and J ends, which lost 5 bases and 4 bases, there was a span of 25 bases. CDR3 size: 17 residues. In germline, CDR1 is DFQATT, CDR2 SNEGSKA (reference sequence). CDR3 residues: CSAVGPRRANLPDTQYF. DNA for the CDR3: TGCAGTGCTGTCGGGCCCCGGAGGGCCAACCTCCCAGATACGCAGTATTTT.

This clonotype was counted a few times. This rearrangement joins TRBV4-1 to TRBJ2-7; D may match TRBD1 or TRBD2 (5 bases each). Trimming left V 4 bases short and J 0 bases short, with 16 bases between. Looked up from germline, CDR1 is MGHRA and CDR2 is YSYEKL. The CDR3 sequence is 16 residues long. The CDR3: CASSLGRTGTSYEQYF. DNA for the CDR3: TGCGCCAGCAGCCTCGGGCGAACGGGGACCTCCTACGAGCAGTACTTC.

This clonotype was found a few times. DNA for the CDR3: TGTGCCAGCACCTCCGGCGGGGGGGATGGCTACACCTTC. It is translated as CASTSGGGDGYTF. The rearrangement links TRBV6-6 to TRBJ1-2, with a tentative D call TRBD1 (5 bases). Trimming took 7 bases from V and 6 from J, leaving 15 bases between them. The CDR3 runs to 13 residues. CDR1 MNHNY and CDR2 SVGAGI come from the germline V gene (reference sequence).

Only a few counts were recorded for this clonotype. The chain couples TRBV5-4 to TRBJ1-6; D gene unclear. CDR1 and CDR2 (germline): SGHNT, YYREEE (reference sequence). The CDR3 length is 14 residues. V lost 0 bases and J 8 bases, leaving 9 bases between the germline ends. The chain's CDR3 is CASSLVFRDSPLHF. The CDR3 DNA sequence: TGTGCCAGCAGCTTGGTGTTCCGGGATTCACCCCTCCACTTT. The variable domain in full, completed from reference TRBV5-4 and TRBJ1-6, reads ETGVTQSPTHLIKTRGQQVTLRCSSQSGHNTVSWYQQALGQGPQFIFQYYREEENGRGNFPPRFSGLQFPNYSSELNVNALELDDSALYLCASSLVFRDSPLHFGNGTRLTVT.

The chain joins TRBV7-9 to TRBJ2-3, with TRBD2 identical over 12 bases. Per the germline V gene, CDR1 is SEHNR and CDR2 is FQNEAQ (reference sequence). The CDR3 spans 18 residues. Trimming at V came to 3 bases and at J to 3 bases, leaving 10 bases not matched to a gene. CDR3: CASSFLPLAGGQTDTQYF. In nucleotides, the CDR3 is TGTGCCAGCAGCTTCTTACCTCTAGCGGGAGGGCAGACAGATACGCAGTATTTT.